This is a list of T cell receptor beta chains from one sample in a study of T cells after yellow fever vaccination. TCRdb reprocessed the 5' RACE reads via MiXCR and lists one record per CDR3 protein. Of 300,000 to 450,000 distinct CDR3 sequences listed, under 7.5% were seen once; the top ten hold 15%. This specimen was PBMCs, taken 5 days after the yellow fever booster vaccination. The receptor set was obtained from a man younger than 45 who received the YFV17D yellow fever vaccine. Both conserved end residues are part of each CDR3. D genes are given only for firm matches.

v_gene: TRBV5-6
j_gene: TRBJ2-2
d_gene: -
CDR3aa: CASSSTSGLYNTGELFF

v_gene: TRBV5-5
j_gene: TRBJ2-7
d_gene: -
CDR3aa: CASSFLLEQYF

v_gene: TRBV5-1
j_gene: TRBJ2-1
d_gene: -
CDR3aa: CASSPGLQVEQFF

v_gene: TRBV5-1
j_gene: TRBJ2-7
d_gene: TRBD2
CDR3aa: CASSMRTSGDREQYF

v_gene: TRBV12-3/TRBV12-4
j_gene: TRBJ2-7
d_gene: -
CDR3aa: CASSFVRGDEQYF

v_gene: TRBV18
j_gene: TRBJ1-1
d_gene: TRBD1
CDR3aa: CASSRQGRTEAFF

v_gene: TRBV30
j_gene: TRBJ1-2
d_gene: TRBD1
CDR3aa: CAWSPTGGRHGYTF

v_gene: TRBV24-1
j_gene: TRBJ2-2
d_gene: -
CDR3aa: CATGWTGNTGELFF

v_gene: TRBV7-8
j_gene: TRBJ2-1
d_gene: TRBD2
CDR3aa: CASSLGTSHNEQFF

v_gene: TRBV9
j_gene: TRBJ1-1
d_gene: -
CDR3aa: CASSVAPASGGGNTEAFF

v_gene: TRBV5-6
j_gene: TRBJ2-7
d_gene: -
CDR3aa: CASSLAQDGSYEQYF

v_gene: TRBV20-1
j_gene: TRBJ2-1
d_gene: -
CDR3aa: CSARPLSEQFF

v_gene: TRBV18
j_gene: TRBJ2-3
d_gene: TRBD2
CDR3aa: CASSPRAGGADTQYF

v_gene: TRBV9
j_gene: TRBJ2-3
d_gene: -
CDR3aa: CATLARTDTQYF

v_gene: TRBV20-1
j_gene: TRBJ1-2
d_gene: -
CDR3aa: CSARDGYTF

v_gene: TRBV3-1
j_gene: TRBJ2-5
d_gene: -
CDR3aa: CASSQDWTETQYF

v_gene: TRBV3-1
j_gene: TRBJ2-2
d_gene: -
CDR3aa: CASSQATVGELFF

v_gene: TRBV29-1
j_gene: TRBJ2-5
d_gene: TRBD2
CDR3aa: CSVELLKVAGGGETQYF

v_gene: TRBV18
j_gene: TRBJ2-5
d_gene: -
CDR3aa: CASSPRPGDETQYF

v_gene: TRBV27
j_gene: TRBJ2-7
d_gene: TRBD1
CDR3aa: CASSSMGTGGSYEQYF

v_gene: TRBV30
j_gene: TRBJ2-3
d_gene: -
CDR3aa: CAWRLSSHTDTQYF

v_gene: TRBV14
j_gene: TRBJ1-2
d_gene: -
CDR3aa: CASSPSAYGYTF

v_gene: TRBV7-3
j_gene: TRBJ2-3
d_gene: -
CDR3aa: CPTPPAGTTDTQYF